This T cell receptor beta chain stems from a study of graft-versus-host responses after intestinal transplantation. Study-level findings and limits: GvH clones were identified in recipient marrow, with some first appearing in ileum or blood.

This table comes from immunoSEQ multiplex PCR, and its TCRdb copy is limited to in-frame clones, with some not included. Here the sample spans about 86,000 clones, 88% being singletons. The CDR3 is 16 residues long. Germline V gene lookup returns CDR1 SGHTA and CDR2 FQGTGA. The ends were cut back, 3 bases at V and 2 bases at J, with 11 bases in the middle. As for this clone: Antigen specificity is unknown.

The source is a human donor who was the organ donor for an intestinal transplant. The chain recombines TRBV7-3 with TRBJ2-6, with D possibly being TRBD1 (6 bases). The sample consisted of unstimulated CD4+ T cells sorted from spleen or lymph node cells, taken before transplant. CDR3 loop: CASSLESGAGANVLTF. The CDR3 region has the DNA TGTGCCAGCAGCTTGGAATCAGGGGCTGGGGCCAACGTCCTGACTTTC.